This T cell receptor beta chain came from a study of blood T cell repertoires in COVID-19. Repertoires were generated with immunoSEQ multiplex PCR, while TCRdb's copy carries only in-frame clones and drops some. Of hundreds of thousands of clones detected, 83% appear once; the ten largest clones hold about 2.5%. With V trimmed by 6 bases and J by 2 bases, 8 bases remained unmatched. This CDR3 spans 15 amino acids. Germline CDR1 and CDR2: WSHSY and SAAADI. Sequenced: peripheral blood. The receptor was isolated from a middle-aged woman with active or convalescent COVID-19. The genes are TRBV10-2 and TRBJ2-3; TRBD2 aligns across 7 bases. Here the CDR3 DNA reads TGCGCCAGCAGCCCGGGACTACCCTTCACAGATACGCAGTATTTT. Residues: CASSPGLPFTDTQYF.